This T cell receptor (beta chain) derives from a study of cytomegalovirus exposure and HLA in healthy donors. Overall study findings and caveats: Rarity characterized most TCR sequences, yet some public TCRs appeared in many donors. Looking again later, the authors saw that most CMV-associated TCR beta chains seemed HLA-restricted. Analyzed later, association rates of TCRs varied across HLA loci, with DRB1 most and HLA-C fewest.

Both 60 Vbeta primers and 13 Jbeta primers went into the PCR. Per the authors' pipeline: The authors later counted about 80 million unique TCR beta chains, 9.5 million to 13 million of them shared. Some clones are missing from TCRdb's copy, which holds only in-frame ones; the method was immunoSEQ multiplex PCR. V, J and clone size are those of that table, while D and trimming were read from the DNA. The sample yields hundreds of thousands of clones, more than 65% seen once. In germline, CDR1 is SGHRS, CDR2 YFSETQ. The length of the CDR3 is 13 residues. V gave up 9 bases and J gave up 2 bases, with 15 bases separating them. For this clone: Its specificity is unknown.

This receptor was taken from a man aged 18 to 29 in good health and CMV-seronegative. The sample taken for sequencing was PBMCs. The rearrangement links TRBV5-1 to TRBJ2-7; D is possibly TRBD2 (5 bases). The CDR3 spells CATSLDGTYEQYF. CDR3 DNA: TGCGCCACCTCCCTAGACGGGACCTACGAGCAGTACTTC.